The T cell receptor (beta chain) described here comes from a study of graft-versus-host responses after intestinal transplantation. The germline CDR1 and CDR2 sequences are SQVTM and ANQGSEA. This CDR3 spans 12 amino acids. Trimming cost V 5 bases and J 5 bases, with 12 bases left between them. Worth noting for this clone: Its antigen is undetermined.

Measured with immunoSEQ multiplex PCR; TCRdb has only the in-frame clones, and not every one. Of fewer than 120,000 clones detected, around 93% appear once; the ten largest clones hold 0.5% to 0.6%. This TCR was recovered from a human donor who received an intestinal transplant. The chain is built from TRBV29-1 and TRBJ1-1; no clear D gene. The sequencing here drew on unstimulated CD8+ T cells sorted from spleen or lymph node cells, taken before intestinal transplant. CDR3 nucleotides: TGCAGCGTTCTGGGAGGGAATACTGAAGCTTTCTTT. It is translated as CSVLGGNTEAFF.